Listed below are T cell receptor beta chains from one sample, sequenced in a study of post-analysis software for immune sequencing data. TCRdb re-called the PCR reads through MiXCR, storing one row per CDR3 protein. The sample has hundreds of thousands of distinct CDR3 sequences, roughly 50% seen once; the top ten hold approximately 4.2%. Sequencing was done on a sample of blood. These receptors all stem from a girl aged 10-17 years with multiple sclerosis. Both conserved end residues are part of each CDR3. A D gene is named only where the DNA matches it firmly. Size tells how often a clone was seen (once, few, many) or the class of an expanded clone, and some rows leave it out.

clone_size d_call j_call v_call cdr3_aa cdr3_nt
. . TRBJ2-6 TRBV13 CASRVAGDYSGANVLTF TGTGCCAGCAGAGTTGCAGGGGACTACTCTGGGGCCAACGTCCTGACTTTC
. TRBD2 TRBJ2-1 TRBV5-1 CAGSFGAGDNEQFF TGCGCCGGCAGCTTTGGCGCGGGGGATAATGAGCAGTTCTTC
. . TRBJ2-1 TRBV7-9 CASSSPITGGSMNEQFF TGTGCCAGCAGCTCACCAATCACAGGCGGTAGTATGAATGAGCAGTTCTTC
few TRBD2 TRBJ2-3 TRBV7-6 CASSSGLAETSTDTQYF TGTGCCAGCAGCTCCGGACTAGCGGAGACTAGCACAGATACGCAGTATTTT
. . TRBJ2-7 TRBV27 CASSPGTERIYEQYF TGTGCCAGCAGTCCCGGGACGGAGCGGATCTACGAGCAGTACTTC
. TRBD1 TRBJ1-4 TRBV5-6 CASSRGQETTNEKLFF TGTGCCAGCAGCCGGGGACAGGAAACAACTAATGAAAAACTGTTTTTT
few . TRBJ2-1 TRBV4-1 CASGGVMGYNEQFF TGCGCCAGCGGAGGGGTTATGGGCTACAATGAGCAGTTCTTC
. TRBD2 TRBJ2-7 TRBV20-1 CSARALVVAGNEQYF TGCAGTGCTAGAGCCCTTGTGGTAGCGGGCAACGAGCAGTACTTC
. . TRBJ1-2 TRBV4-1 CASSHPGTRNFYGYTF TGCGCCAGCAGCCACCCCGGGACAAGAAATTTCTATGGCTACACCTTC
once TRBD2 TRBJ2-3 TRBV5-1 CASSYLAGPTLVSTDTQYF TGCGCCAGCAGCTACCTAGCGGGCCCTACTCTAGTGAGCACAGATACGCAGTATTTT
many TRBD2 TRBJ2-1 TRBV7-3 CASSLSGSYNEQFF TGTGCCAGCAGCTTGAGCGGGAGCTACAATGAGCAGTTCTTC
. . TRBJ2-5 TRBV29-1 CSVDRGPGEQYF TGCAGCGTTGATAGGGGGCCGGGAGAGCAGTACTTC
. . TRBJ1-1 TRBV12-3/TRBV12-4 CASRRTEAFF TGTGCCTCCCGCAGAACTGAAGCTTTCTTT
. . TRBJ1-4 TRBV5-1 CASSLGPGGDEKLFF TGCGCCAGCAGCTTGGGTCCCGGCGGGGATGAAAAACTGTTTTTT
. . TRBJ1-1 TRBV25-1 CASSRTNTEAFF TGTGCCAGCAGCCGGACCAACACTGAAGCTTTCTTT
. . TRBJ2-3 TRBV5-6 CASSFRRERTDTQYF TGTGCCAGCAGCTTTCGTCGGGAGCGCACAGATACGCAGTATTTT
. . TRBJ2-4 TRBV20-1 CSARPVGLAKNIQYF TGCAGTGCTAGACCCGTGGGTCTAGCCAAAAACATTCAGTACTTC
few . TRBJ2-5 TRBV3-1 CASSPSWGEETQYF TGTGCCAGCAGCCCCTCCTGGGGTGAAGAGACCCAGTACTTC
. TRBD2 TRBJ2-1 TRBV29-1 CSVKGLAGVLEQFF TGCAGCGTTAAAGGACTAGCGGGAGTACTTGAGCAGTTCTTC
. . TRBJ2-1 TRBV5-1 CASSLSLVEYNEQFF TGCGCCAGCAGCTTAAGTCTAGTCGAGTACAATGAGCAGTTCTTC
. . TRBJ2-7 TRBV18 CASSLGTFSSYEQYF TGTGCCAGCTCACTGGGGACGTTTAGCTCCTACGAGCAGTACTTC
once . TRBJ2-1 TRBV6-4 CASSDSSHRSPLGPYNEQFF TGTGCCAGCAGTGACTCGAGTCATAGGTCCCCCTTGGGTCCCTACAATGAGCAGTTCTTC
. . TRBJ2-7 TRBV5-1 CASSLEAGTYYEQYF TGCGCCAGCAGCTTGGAGGCAGGAACCTACTACGAGCAGTACTTC
. . TRBJ2-3 TRBV6-5 CASKPTRLGDTQYF TGTGCCAGCAAACCAACAAGACTCGGGGATACGCAGTATTTT
few TRBD2 TRBJ2-1 TRBV29-1 CSVSSGRKWNEQFF TGCAGCGTCTCTAGCGGGAGAAAGTGGAATGAGCAGTTCTTC
. . TRBJ2-1 TRBV3-1 CASSPKSNEQFF TGTGCCAGCAGCCCGAAAAGTAATGAGCAGTTCTTC
. TRBD2 TRBJ2-1 TRBV29-1 CSVWTSGEFF TGCAGCGTTTGGACTAGCGGTGAGTTCTTC
. TRBD1 TRBJ2-7 TRBV10-3 CAIRWSGTGAEQYF TGTGCCATCAGGTGGTCCGGGACAGGGGCCGAGCAGTACTTC
. . TRBJ2-7 TRBV20-1 CSARYSVYEQYF TGCAGTGCTAGATATAGCGTCTACGAGCAGTACTTC
. TRBD2 TRBJ2-5 TRBV29-1 CSVVGGRSWETQYF TGCAGCGTTGTCGGGGGGAGGAGTTGGGAGACCCAGTACTTC
. TRBD2 TRBJ2-3 TRBV29-1 CGVGVASGGTQYF TGCGGCGTCGGCGTGGCTAGCGGAGGTACGCAGTATTTT
few . TRBJ2-3 TRBV29-1 CSVERQGRTDTQYF TGCAGCGTTGAACGGCAGGGGCGCACAGATACGCAGTATTTT
. TRBD1 TRBJ2-7 TRBV5-1 CASSWTGVAYEQYF TGCGCCAGCAGCTGGACAGGCGTTGCCTACGAGCAGTACTTC
. TRBD1 TRBJ2-5 TRBV29-1 CSVSRDRAEETQYF TGCAGCGTTTCCCGGGACAGGGCGGAAGAGACCCAGTACTTC
few . TRBJ1-1 TRBV12-3/TRBV12-4 CASISGNTEAFF TGTGCCAGCATCTCGGGGAACACTGAAGCTTTCTTT
. . TRBJ2-1 TRBV24-1 CATSALGNEQFF TGTGCCACCAGTGCCCTAGGCAATGAGCAGTTCTTC
. TRBD1 TRBJ2-1 TRBV5-1 CASSWPRDSVTGSSHNEQFF TGCGCCAGCAGCTGGCCCCGGGACAGCGTTACTGGCAGCTCCCACAATGAGCAGTTCTTC
. TRBD1 TRBJ2-7 TRBV6-6 CVSSLGQGRPYEQYF TGTGTCAGCAGTTTGGGACAGGGAAGACCCTACGAGCAGTACTTC
. . TRBJ2-1 TRBV7-2 CASSLTWGNNEQFF TGTGCCAGCAGCTTAACCTGGGGAAACAATGAGCAGTTCTTC